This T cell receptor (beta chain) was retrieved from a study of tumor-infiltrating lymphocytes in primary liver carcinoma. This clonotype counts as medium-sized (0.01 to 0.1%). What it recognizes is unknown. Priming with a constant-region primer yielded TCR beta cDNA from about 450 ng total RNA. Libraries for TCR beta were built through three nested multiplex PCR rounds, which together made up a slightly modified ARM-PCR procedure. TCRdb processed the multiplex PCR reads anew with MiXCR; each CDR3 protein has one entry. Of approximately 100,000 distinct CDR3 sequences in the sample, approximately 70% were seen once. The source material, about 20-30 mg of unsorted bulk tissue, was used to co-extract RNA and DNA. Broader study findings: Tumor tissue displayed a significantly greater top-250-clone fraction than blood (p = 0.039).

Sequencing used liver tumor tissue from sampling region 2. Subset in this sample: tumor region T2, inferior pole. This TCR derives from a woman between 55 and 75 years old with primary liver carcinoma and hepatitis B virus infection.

The CDR3 nucleotides read TGTGCCAGCAGCTCGACAGGGGAGGAGGGAAACACCATATATTTT. It translates to CASSSTGEEGNTIYF. The chain is built from TRBV11-2 and TRBJ1-3; 8 bases are shared with TRBD1. With V trimmed by 4 bases and J by 4 bases, 6 bases remained unmatched. Germline V lookup: CDR1 SGHAT, CDR2 FQNNGV. The CDR3 length is 15 residues.